This TCR beta chain came from a study of spatial heterogeneity in lung cancer. The wider study: Available PBMC from follow-up, collected a median of around two years after resection, underwent sequencing. Alpha-chain sequences were consistently detected in smaller numbers than beta-chain sequences.

The table lists this clonotype with a few counts. Using its own MiXCR run on the 5' RACE reads, TCRdb lists one record per CDR3 protein. Found here are more than 95,000 distinct CDR3 sequences, 9% to 15% of them singletons; the top ten hold roughly 17%. Germline loops: CDR1 MDHEN, CDR2 SYDVKM. The CDR3 contains 11 residues. The V end lost 0 bases, the J end lost 6 bases, and 3 bases lay between the germline ends. As for time point: blood at routine non-recurrence follow-up after resection. Tumor, nontumor lung or frozen PBMC supplied whole RNA that was sequenced unsorted. Specimen: PBMCs, collected at follow-up. The receptor's source is a male donor with early-stage non-small cell lung cancer. This sequence joins TRBV28 and TRBJ2-7; D not resolved. CDR3 DNA sequence: TGTGCCAGCAGTTTATGGACCGAGCAGTACTTC. This translates into CASSLWTEQYF.